Listed below are T cell receptor beta chains from one sample, sequenced in a study of blood T cell repertoires in COVID-19. The assay was immunoSEQ multiplex PCR, and TCRdb's table has in-frame clones only and misses some. The table includes tens of thousands of clones, 82% detected once. Sequenced input: peripheral blood. Receptors originate from a woman older than 75 with acute or convalescent COVID-19. The CDR3 runs from the conserved cysteine through the conserved F or W. D genes are given only for firm matches. The size entry is marked missing in some rows and otherwise reads once, few, many or a size class.

many	-	TRBV12-3/TRBV12-4	TRBJ2-7	CASNKGVSEQYF	TGTGCCAGCAACAAAGGGGTTAGCGAGCAGTACTTC
few	-	TRBV5-6	TRBJ2-7	CASSPQQGYEQYF	TGTGCCAGCAGTCCGCAACAGGGCTACGAGCAGTACTTC
-	TRBD1	TRBV5-1	TRBJ2-7	CASSGRDSAYEQYF	TGCGCCAGCAGCGGCCGGGACAGCGCCTACGAGCAGTACTTC
-	TRBD1	TRBV7-9	TRBJ1-1	CASSTNPTGKTEAFF	TGTGCCAGCAGCACGAACCCGACAGGGAAGACTGAAGCTTTCTTT
-	-	TRBV3-1/TRBV3-2	TRBJ1-1	CASSLSGGETEAFF	TGTGCCAGCAGCCTTAGCGGCGGGGAAACTGAAGCTTTCTTT
-	TRBD1	TRBV28	TRBJ1-2	CASSLFPTGAHMNGYTF	TGTGCCAGCAGTTTATTTCCTACAGGGGCCCATATGAATGGCTACACCTTC
-	TRBD2	TRBV28	TRBJ2-7	CASTTPGTTDF	TGTGCCAGCACCACCCCTGGGACTACAGACTTC
-	TRBD1	TRBV2	TRBJ2-1	CASTWTGGRDEQFF	TGTGCCAGCACCTGGACAGGGGGTCGGGATGAGCAGTTCTTC
-	TRBD2	TRBV7-2	TRBJ2-1	CASSLAGGLYNEQFF	TGTGCCAGCAGCCTGGCGGGGGGCCTCTACAATGAGCAGTTCTTC
-	-	TRBV7-2	TRBJ1-2	CASSPDGGGPPGYTF	TGTGCCAGCAGCCCGGATGGGGGGGGTCCTCCTGGCTACACCTTC
-	-	TRBV6-6	TRBJ2-3	CASRYPGNTDTQYF	TGTGCCAGCAGATATCCGGGTAACACAGATACGCAGTATTTT
-	-	TRBV7-2	TRBJ1-5	CASSPLLLNQPQHF	TGTGCCAGCAGCCCGCTGTTACTTAATCAGCCCCAGCATTTT
-	-	TRBV6-1	TRBJ1-6	CASSEAGGALHF	TGTGCCAGCAGTGAAGCGGGGGGGGCCCTCCACTTT
few	-	TRBV3-1/TRBV3-2	TRBJ1-1	CASSQLYTNTEAFF	TGTGCCAGCAGCCAACTTTATACAAACACTGAAGCTTTCTTT
-	TRBD1	TRBV5-8	TRBJ2-7	CASSARTGGIGEQYF	TGTGCCAGCAGCGCTCGGACAGGGGGCATCGGCGAGCAGTACTTC
-	-	TRBV6-5	TRBJ1-2	CASRRTGAHGYTF	TGTGCCAGCAGACGCACAGGAGCCCATGGCTACACCTTC
few	TRBD1	TRBV5-4	TRBJ1-5	CASSTDRGNQPQHF	TGTGCCAGCAGCACCGACAGGGGGAATCAGCCCCAGCATTTT
-	TRBD2	TRBV25-1	TRBJ2-5	CASSASGGETQYF	TGTGCCAGCAGTGCCTCGGGGGGAGAGACCCAGTACTTC
-	TRBD2	TRBV15	TRBJ2-1	CATSPDSGRNYNEQFF	TGTGCCACCAGCCCCGATAGCGGGAGAAACTACAATGAGCAGTTCTTC
-	TRBD1	TRBV18	TRBJ2-7	CASSPGTGGSEQYF	TGTGCCAGCTCGCCCGGGACAGGAGGGAGCGAGCAGTACTTC
-	TRBD2	TRBV5-1	TRBJ2-3	CASSPGTSGNTQYF	TGCGCCAGCAGCCCTGGGACTAGCGGAAATACGCAGTATTTT
-	-	TRBV7-2	TRBJ2-6	CASSRQDSGANVLTF	TGTGCCAGCAGTCGACAGGACTCTGGGGCCAACGTCCTGACTTTC
-	TRBD2	TRBV27	TRBJ2-7	CASSQIAGPYEQYF	TGTGCCAGCAGTCAGATAGCGGGGCCCTACGAGCAGTACTTC
-	TRBD2	TRBV4-1	TRBJ2-5	CASSQAPSGTLQETQYF	TGCGCCAGCAGCCAGGCCCCTAGCGGGACCCTCCAAGAGACCCAGTACTTC
few	TRBD2	TRBV29-1	TRBJ2-1	CSVEALAGSGNEQFF	TGCAGCGTTGAGGCACTAGCGGGAAGCGGCAATGAGCAGTTCTTC
-	TRBD1	TRBV18	TRBJ2-4	CASSSGGVTIQYF	TGTGCCAGCTCGTCAGGGGGTGTGACCATTCAGTACTTC
-	TRBD2	TRBV6-1	TRBJ2-2	CASSEAAGVGTGELFF	TGTGCCAGCAGTGAAGCGGCGGGAGTGGGGACCGGGGAGCTGTTTTTT
-	-	TRBV6-5	TRBJ2-5	CASTIGRGAQETQYF	TGTGCCAGCACCATTGGGAGGGGGGCACAAGAGACCCAGTACTTC
-	TRBD2	TRBV5-1	TRBJ2-5	CASSLQGGETQYF	TGCGCCAGCAGCCTCCAGGGAGGGGAGACCCAGTACTTC
-	TRBD2	TRBV6-5	TRBJ2-7	CASSILAGGYEQYF	TGTGCCAGTTCGATACTAGCGGGGGGTTACGAGCAGTACTTC
-	-	TRBV27	TRBJ1-1	CASSRGGGNAEAFF	TGTGCCAGCTCACGTGGGGGAGGAAACGCTGAAGCTTTCTTT
-	-	TRBV7-9	TRBJ1-2	CASSLNQGLVNGYTF	TGTGCCAGCAGCTTGAATCAGGGATTGGTGAATGGCTACACCTTC
-	TRBD1	TRBV25-1	TRBJ2-5	CASSLQGAEETQYF	TGTGCCAGCAGTCTACAGGGGGCAGAAGAGACCCAGTACTTC
-	-	TRBV28	TRBJ2-7	CASSADSRSEQYF	TGTGCCAGCAGTGCGGACTCCCGGTCGGAGCAGTACTTC
-	TRBD2	TRBV5-6	TRBJ2-7	CASSPAGGPLEQYF	TGTGCCAGCAGCCCAGCGGGAGGTCCTCTCGAGCAGTACTTC
once	-	TRBV7-6	TRBJ1-3	CASSLGLQGGNTIYF	TGTGCCAGCAGCTTAGGGCTGCAGGGAGGAAACACCATATATTTT
-	-	TRBV10-2	TRBJ1-5	CASWQSGQPQHF	TGCGCCAGCTGGCAGTCTGGTCAGCCCCAGCATTTT